These T cell receptor beta chains were read from a single sample in a study of T cells in Graves' hyperthyroidism and ophthalmopathy. A single record per CDR3 protein comes from TCRdb applying MiXCR to the multiplex PCR reads. Found here are under 650,000 distinct CDR3 sequences, roughly 17% of them singletons; the top ten hold 3.8%. Input material: blood. The source is a young woman with Graves' hyperthyroidism. CDR3s include the opening cysteine and the closing phenylalanine or tryptophan. The D gene is left open where the match is weak. Not all rows give a size; the values are once, few, many and, for expanded clones, a class.

clone size	V gene	D gene	J gene	CDR3 protein	CDR3 DNA
many	TRBV2	TRBD2	TRBJ2-1	CASRTSGGEGEQFF	TGTGCCAGCAGGACTAGCGGGGGTGAAGGGGAGCAGTTCTTC
-	TRBV2	TRBD2	TRBJ2-3	CASSGESGLTTDTQYF	TGTGCCAGCAGTGGAGAATCGGGACTAACCACAGATACGCAGTATTTT
many	TRBV11-2	-	TRBJ2-7	CASSPPGVADLNEQYF	TGTGCCAGCAGCCCCCCGGGGGTAGCGGATTTAAACGAGCAGTACTTC
few	TRBV27	-	TRBJ1-3	CASSLWGPPSSGNTIYF	TGTGCCAGCAGTTTATGGGGGCCCCCCAGCTCTGGAAACACCATATATTTT
-	TRBV14	-	TRBJ2-5	CASSNWASRETQYF	TGTGCCAGCAGCAACTGGGCTAGTCGAGAGACCCAGTACTTC
-	TRBV9	-	TRBJ1-1	CASSVGVQGRGTEAFF	TGTGCCAGCAGCGTAGGTGTGCAGGGCAGGGGCACTGAAGCTTTCTTT
-	TRBV5-1	TRBD1	TRBJ2-5	CASSWDRELETQYF	TGCGCCAGCAGCTGGGACAGGGAGCTGGAGACCCAGTACTTC
-	TRBV7-6	-	TRBJ2-6	CASSELGGRSPGANVLTF	TGTGCCAGCAGCGAATTGGGGGGTAGAAGTCCTGGGGCCAACGTCCTGACTTTC
-	TRBV28	-	TRBJ2-1	CASTSGGFF	TGTGCCAGCACTTCTGGTGGGTTCTTC
many	TRBV7-9	-	TRBJ2-5	CASSLTQGGETQYF	TGTGCCAGCAGCTTAACACAGGGCGGAGAGACCCAGTACTTC